These 12 T cell receptor beta chains were all obtained from the same sample, sequenced in a study of spatial heterogeneity in lung cancer. TCRdb called the 5' RACE reads again in MiXCR, with one record for every CDR3 protein. In the table there are 20,000 to 25,000 distinct CDR3 sequences, about 4.5% of which are singletons. Time point specified: sample taken at primary tumor resection. Whole RNA came from tumor, nontumor lung or frozen PBMC and was sequenced without being sorted. Material: PBMCs, obtained at surgery. All receptors derive from a male donor with early-stage non-small cell lung cancer.

This clonotype was counted many times. This sequence joins TRBV5-1 and TRBJ2-3; 7 positions agree with TRBD1. The V and J ends lost 3 bases and 1 base, in that order; junction bases with no gene match: 2. This CDR3 is 14 amino acids long. Germline V gene data show CDR1 as SGHRS and CDR2 as YFSETQ. The CDR3 nucleotides are TGCGCCAGCAGCTCAGGACAGGGCACAGATACGCAGTATTTT. It codes for CASSSGQGTDTQYF.

In its sample, this clonotype was seen many times. The V and J genes are TRBV29-1 and TRBJ2-4; D unresolved. The germline V and J ends were trimmed by 1 base and 7 bases, with 14 bases remaining between them. The CDR3 runs to 14 residues. Germline V gives CDR1 SQVTM, CDR2 ANQGSEA. CDR3 bases: TGCAGCGTTGAAGTCCAGGACGGATCTAACATTCAGTACTTC. It is translated as CSVEVQDGSNIQYF.

This clonotype occurred many times. The chain couples TRBV30 to TRBJ1-2, with D unresolved. CDR1 is GTSNPN, CDR2 SVGIG, per germline (reference sequence). The CDR3 is made up of 12 amino acids. Trimming took off 5 bases at V and 4 bases at J, with 11 bases between the two ends. The CDR3 is CAWPRGIYGYTF. DNA for the CDR3: TGTGCCTGGCCACGGGGTATCTATGGCTACACCTTC.

This clonotype has at least ten counts. The rearrangement links TRBV11-3 to TRBJ2-7; D not certain. The germline gives CDR1 SGHNT, CDR2 YENEEA. This CDR3 has 15 residues. Between the trimmed V and J ends, which lost 4 bases and 3 bases, there was a span of 16 bases. CDR3 region: CASSSQTPHDYEQYF. CDR3 DNA: TGTGCCAGCAGCTCTCAAACCCCCCATGACTACGAGCAGTACTTC.

This clonotype has just a few counts. The chain has TRBV7-2 and TRBJ2-5; no reliable D call. Germline loops: CDR1 SGHTA, CDR2 FQGNSA. Trimming stripped 0 bases from V and 5 bases from J, with 4 bases between. The CDR3 runs to 12 residues. The CDR3 here is CASSLAKETQYF. The CDR3 DNA reads as TGTGCCAGCAGCTTAGCGAAGGAGACCCAGTACTTC.

This clonotype was seen ten or more times. The rearrangement links TRBV20-1 to TRBJ2-7; D gene unclear. This CDR3 is built from 13 residues. The ends were cut back, 6 bases at V and 0 bases at J, with 12 bases in the middle. CDR1 DFQATT and CDR2 SNEGSKA come from the germline V gene (reference sequence). CDR3 residues: CSARRLSSYEQYF. The DNA of the CDR3 is TGCAGTGCCCGGCGGTTAAGCTCCTACGAGCAGTACTTC.

The genes are TRBV2 and TRBJ2-2; D uncertain. Germline assignment: CDR1 SNHLY and CDR2 FYNNEI. CDR3 length: 15 residues. V was trimmed by 6 bases and J by 7 bases, leaving 18 bases between them. In nucleotides, the CDR3 is TGTGCCAGCAGGTTCAGGAGCCCCTCGGACGGGGAGCTGTTTTTT. It yields the protein CASRFRSPSDGELFF. Using reference TRBV2 and TRBJ2-2 for the parts outside the CDR3, the full variable domain is EPEVTQTPSHQVTQMGQEVILRCVPISNHLYFYWYRQILGQKVEFLVSFYNNEISEKSEIFDDQFSVERPDGSNFTLKIRSTKLEDSAMYFCASRFRSPSDGELFFGEGSRLTVL.

The table lists this clonotype with many counts. This chain uses TRBV6-2 or TRBV6-3 with TRBJ2-7; possible D gene TRBD1, 7 bases. V lost 8 bases and J 4 bases, leaving 18 bases between the germline ends. CDR3 length: 14 residues. Germline lookup yields CDR1 MNHEY and CDR2 SVGEGT. CDR3 DNA sequence: TGTGCCAGCTCATCGAACAGGGGAGGTTACGAGCAGTACTTC. Its protein product is CASSSNRGGYEQYF.

This clonotype was recorded many times. This sequence joins TRBV29-1 and TRBJ1-2; no definite D call. V was cut by 2 bases and J by 2 bases, with 3 bases left in between. The V gene's germline CDR1 is SQVTM and CDR2 ANQGSEA. The CDR3 loop spans 11 amino acids. DNA for the CDR3: TGCAGCGTTGAACAGAACTATGGCTACACCTTC. Its protein is CSVEQNYGYTF.

This clonotype was recorded many times. J is TRBJ1-5 and V is TRBV19; 9 bases are a match to TRBD1. Germline assignment: CDR1 LNHDA and CDR2 SQIVND (reference sequence). The CDR3 contains 14 residues. Trimming took 1 base from V and 6 from J; bases not matched to a gene: 1. The CDR3 loop is CASSIAGQGQPQHF. In DNA, the CDR3 is TGTGCCAGTAGTATAGCGGGACAGGGTCAGCCCCAGCATTTT. Based on the CDR3 plus reference TRBV19 and TRBJ1-5, the full variable domain is DGGITQSPKYLFRKEGQNVTLSCEQNLNHDAMYWYRQDPGQGLRLIYYSQIVNDFQKGDIAEGYSVSREKKESFPLTVTSAQKNPTAFYLCASSIAGQGQPQHFGDGTRLSIL.

This clonotype was seen repeatedly, ten times or more. The rearrangement links TRBV30 to TRBJ1-5; D is unresolved. Germline CDR1 GTSNPN, CDR2 SVGIG (reference sequence). Trimming pared 1 base from V and 2 bases from J, leaving 9 bases between. The CDR3 loop spans 14 amino acids. CDR3 amino acids: CAWSAPGGNQPQHF. CDR3 coding DNA: TGTGCCTGGAGTGCCCCCGGGGGCAATCAGCCCCAGCATTTT.

This clonotype was seen at least ten times. The chain uses TRBV6-6 and TRBJ1-4; maybe TRBD1 (5 bases). This CDR3 has 17 amino acids. V gave up 7 bases and J gave up 0 bases, with 18 bases separating them. CDR1 MNHNY and CDR2 SVGAGI come from the germline V gene (reference sequence). The CDR3 loop reads CASTKGAGWATNEKLFF. The CDR3 nucleotides read TGTGCCAGCACCAAGGGAGCAGGGTGGGCAACTAATGAAAAACTGTTTTTT.